The rows below give T cell receptor beta chains drawn from one sample of a study of T cells after posttransplantation cyclophosphamide. Data came from immunoSEQ multiplex PCR; TCRdb stores just in-frame clones and leaves some out. The sample presents roughly 40,000 clones, none singletons. The source material was PBMCs. Receptor source: a woman in her 50s in good health and a related stem cell transplant donor. Each CDR3 is given with its conserved first and last residue. The D gene is left open where the match is weak. Clone size is not always given. Where it is, it says once, few, many or a class for expanded clones.

abundance: many; v_gene: TRBV2; d_gene: TRBD1; j_gene: TRBJ1-2; CDR3nt: TGTGCCAGCAGTTCAACAGGGGGCAATGGCTACACCTTC; CDR3aa: CASSSTGGNGYTF
abundance: many; v_gene: TRBV6-5; d_gene: -; j_gene: TRBJ1-2; CDR3nt: TGTGCCAGCAGTTACTCGCGGACGGGAGGGAACTATGGCTACACCTTC; CDR3aa: CASSYSRTGGNYGYTF
abundance: many; v_gene: TRBV15; d_gene: TRBD1; j_gene: TRBJ1-2; CDR3nt: TGTGCCACCACATCGGGACAGGAGAACTATGGCTACACCTTC; CDR3aa: CATTSGQENYGYTF
abundance: many; v_gene: TRBV11-1; d_gene: TRBD1; j_gene: TRBJ2-7; CDR3nt: TGTGCCAGCAGCCATGGACAGGGGCGAGAGCAGTACTTC; CDR3aa: CASSHGQGREQYF
abundance: many; v_gene: TRBV9; d_gene: TRBD1; j_gene: TRBJ1-1; CDR3nt: TGTGCCAGCAGCGACGGACAGGGGATAATGAACACTGAAGCTTTCTTT; CDR3aa: CASSDGQGIMNTEAFF
abundance: many; v_gene: TRBV5-1; d_gene: -; j_gene: TRBJ2-7; CDR3nt: TGCGCCAGCAGTCCAAATTCTGGGCCTGCCTACGAGCAGTACTTC; CDR3aa: CASSPNSGPAYEQYF
abundance: many; v_gene: TRBV28; d_gene: -; j_gene: TRBJ1-2; CDR3nt: TGTGCCAGCAGTTTAAGTGGGGCCAGGGAAGAGGCCTATGGCTACACCTTC; CDR3aa: CASSLSGAREEAYGYTF
abundance: many; v_gene: TRBV6-1; d_gene: TRBD1; j_gene: TRBJ1-6; CDR3nt: TGTGCCAGCAGCACCGGACAGGGAAATTCACCCCTCCACTTT; CDR3aa: CASSTGQGNSPLHF
abundance: many; v_gene: TRBV7-9; d_gene: -; j_gene: TRBJ2-3; CDR3nt: TGTGCCAGCAGCTTCCGGGGTGCAGATACGCAGTATTTT; CDR3aa: CASSFRGADTQYF
abundance: many; v_gene: TRBV11-3; d_gene: TRBD2; j_gene: TRBJ2-7; CDR3nt: TGTGCCAGCAGCTTAGGTGGGACTAGCGGCTACGAGCAGTACTTC; CDR3aa: CASSLGGTSGYEQYF
abundance: many; v_gene: TRBV5-1; d_gene: -; j_gene: TRBJ1-4; CDR3nt: TGCGCCAGCAGCTTCAACAGGGTCGAGAGGGAAAAACTGTTTTTT; CDR3aa: CASSFNRVEREKLFF
abundance: many; v_gene: TRBV2; d_gene: -; j_gene: TRBJ1-2; CDR3nt: TGTGCCAGCAAAAACGGTATCTATGGCTACACCTTC; CDR3aa: CASKNGIYGYTF
abundance: -; v_gene: TRBV5-1; d_gene: TRBD2; j_gene: TRBJ2-7; CDR3nt: TGCGCCAGCAGCCGTCTAGCGGGGGGCCCCTACGAGCAGTACTTC; CDR3aa: CASSRLAGGPYEQYF
abundance: many; v_gene: TRBV28; d_gene: TRBD1; j_gene: TRBJ1-3; CDR3nt: TGTGCCAGCAGTCCGCCGGGACAGATCATAGCGAGCTCTGGAAACACCATATATTTT; CDR3aa: CASSPPGQIIASSGNTIYF
abundance: many; v_gene: TRBV2; d_gene: -; j_gene: TRBJ1-3; CDR3nt: TGTGCCAGCAGTGCCCCCGGGGTTGGAAACACCATATATTTT; CDR3aa: CASSAPGVGNTIYF
abundance: many; v_gene: TRBV2; d_gene: TRBD1; j_gene: TRBJ1-1; CDR3nt: TGTGCCAGCAGTCGGACAGGGGTTAACACTGAAGCTTTCTTT; CDR3aa: CASSRTGVNTEAFF
abundance: many; v_gene: TRBV7-9; d_gene: TRBD1; j_gene: TRBJ1-6; CDR3nt: TGTGCCAGCAGCCTCCCGTGGACAGGGGGACTGTCACCCCTCCACTTT; CDR3aa: CASSLPWTGGLSPLHF
abundance: few; v_gene: TRBV27; d_gene: -; j_gene: TRBJ1-1; CDR3nt: TGTGCCAGCAGTGCCGGGCAGGGTCGGACTGAAGCTTTCTTT; CDR3aa: CASSAGQGRTEAFF
abundance: -; v_gene: TRBV7-2; d_gene: TRBD1; j_gene: TRBJ2-3; CDR3nt: TGTGCCAGCAGCTTTTCGAGGACAGGGCGTTCAGATACGCAGTATTTT; CDR3aa: CASSFSRTGRSDTQYF
abundance: many; v_gene: TRBV2; d_gene: -; j_gene: TRBJ1-2; CDR3nt: TGTGCCAGCACCACAACAGGGAAAGGCTACTATGGCTACACCTTC; CDR3aa: CASTTTGKGYYGYTF
abundance: many; v_gene: TRBV10-3; d_gene: -; j_gene: TRBJ1-1; CDR3nt: TGTGCCATCAGTGAGGACGATAGGGGAGCTTTCTTT; CDR3aa: CAISEDDRGAFF
abundance: many; v_gene: TRBV15; d_gene: TRBD2; j_gene: TRBJ2-5; CDR3nt: TGTGCCACCAGCAGAGAGAAGGTAGCGGGGGGAATGGCTGAGACCCAGTACTTC; CDR3aa: CATSREKVAGGMAETQYF
abundance: medium-sized; v_gene: TRBV19; d_gene: -; j_gene: TRBJ1-1; CDR3nt: TGTGCCAGTAGCCTTGGGAGAGACACTGAAGCTTTCTTT; CDR3aa: CASSLGRDTEAFF